Presented here are 12 T cell receptor beta chains from one specimen sequenced in a study of regulatory T cells in long-lasting Graves disease. Sequencing libraries for TCR beta were prepared with iRepertoire HTBI primers and Arm-PCR of CDR3 regions. Each CDR3 protein is one row after TCRdb ran MiXCR on the multiplex PCR reads. The sample lists hundreds of thousands of distinct CDR3 sequences, roughly 13% occurring once. Sample time point: newly diagnosed GD, antithyroid drugs for less than 3 months. Extracted PBMC RNA gave rise to the TCR library. The data were also submitted as part of a second study, on T cells in Graves' hyperthyroidism and ophthalmopathy.

Sequencing was performed on peripheral blood mononuclear cells (PBMCs), taken at new diagnosis, from a patient treated with antithyroid drugs. The receptors shown here come from a man in his thirties or forties with Graves disease.

This clonotype occurred a few times. The rearrangement uses TRBV29-1 and TRBJ2-7, with TRBD2 matching 7 bases. CDR3 length equals 14 residues. The V gene's germline CDR1 is SQVTM and CDR2 ANQGSEA. V shed 5 bases, J shed 2 bases, and the junction held 9 bases outside the gene matches. The CDR3 DNA follows: TGCAGCGTTTCGATGGCGGGGAGGGCCTACGAGCAGTACTTC. It encodes CSVSMAGRAYEQYF.

This clonotype was picked up many times. The gene calls are TRBV20-1 and TRBJ2-7; D is perhaps TRBD2 (6 bases). Germline lookup yields CDR1 DFQATT and CDR2 SNEGSKA (reference sequence). V gave up 4 bases and J gave up 0 bases, with 10 bases separating them. This CDR3 has 13 residues. For the CDR3, the DNA is TGCAGTGCTACCGGGAGTTTCTCCTACGAGCAGTACTTC. It specifies CSATGSFSYEQYF.

This clonotype was seen more than once but under ten times. The genes are TRBV6-2 or TRBV6-3 and TRBJ2-7; D not resolved. V lost 6 bases and J 4 bases, leaving 19 bases between the germline ends. The CDR3 sequence is 15 residues long. Germline V gives CDR1 MNHEY, CDR2 SVGEGT. The DNA for the CDR3 is TGTGCCAGCAGCCAAAGACAATGGCCCGTGTACGAGCAGTACTTC. This codes for CASSQRQWPVYEQYF.

As concerns this clonotype: This is likely a read error, given that the CDR3 carries no conserved phenylalanine or tryptophan at its end. This chain connects TRBV18 to TRBJ1-4; 8 nucleotides agree with TRBD1. The V gene end was trimmed by 4 bases and the J gene end by 11 bases; junction bases not matched to a gene: 6. CDR3 length: 13 amino acids. Germline assignment: CDR1 KGHSH and CDR2 LQKENI. In DNA form, the CDR3 reads TGTGCCAGCTCACTCTCGGACAGGGAGAAACTGTTTTCT. Amino acids: CASSLSDREKLFS.

This clonotype was found many times. The chain is built from TRBV11-2 and TRBJ2-7; 11 bases map to TRBD1. V shed 3 bases, J shed 4 bases, and the junction held 5 bases outside the gene matches. The CDR3 runs 15 residues. Germline V gene lookup returns CDR1 SGHAT and CDR2 FQNNGV. Here the CDR3 reads CASSFTGTGGYEQYF. DNA for the CDR3: TGTGCCAGCAGCTTCACCGGGACAGGGGGTTACGAGCAGTACTTC.

The chain links TRBV27 to TRBJ1-2; D may be TRBD1 (6 bases). Per the germline V gene, CDR1 is MNHEY and CDR2 is SMNVEV (reference sequence). The CDR3 is made up of 13 amino acids. V was pared by 4 bases and J by 8 bases, with 14 bases between. CDR3 nucleotide sequence: TGTGCCAGCAGTTACACAGGGCTCGGGGGCTACACCTTC. Residues: CASSYTGLGGYTF.

At least ten counts were recorded for this clonotype. The CDR3 is CASSSGGLNTGELFF. CDR3 DNA: TGTGCCAGCAGCTCAGGAGGTCTGAACACCGGGGAGCTGTTTTTT. This chain uses TRBV12-3 or TRBV12-4 with TRBJ2-2, with a possible D match to TRBD2 (5 bases). Trimming cost V 6 bases and J 1 base, with 12 bases left between them. The CDR3 totals 15 residues.

V and J are TRBV19 and TRBJ1-1; D is unclear. The germline CDR1 and CDR2 sequences are LNHDA and SQIVND (reference sequence). The CDR3 totals 13 residues. Trimming shortened V by 1 base and J by 8 bases, and 11 bases separated the two germline ends. This chain's CDR3 is CASSIAPETEAFF. In DNA, the CDR3 is TGTGCCAGTAGTATAGCACCCGAGACCGAAGCTTTCTTT.

The chain recombines TRBV7-9 with TRBJ2-1, with 8 bases aligning to TRBD2. Germline V gives CDR1 SEHNR, CDR2 FQNEAQ (reference sequence). The length of the CDR3 is 14 residues. The J segment lost 9 bases and the V segment lost 5 bases, leaving 9 bases of the junction unmatched. The CDR3 coding sequence is TGTGCCAGCAGCGGTAGCGGGGCATTCGGTGAGCAGTTCTTC. As protein: CASSGSGAFGEQFF.

In its sample, this clonotype was seen many times. V gene TRBV20-1 combines with J gene TRBJ2-5; D is possibly TRBD1 (5 bases). In germline, CDR1 is DFQATT, CDR2 SNEGSKA (reference sequence). The V end lost 6 bases, the J end lost 0 bases, and 8 bases lay between the germline ends. There are 12 residues in the CDR3. This chain's CDR3 is CSAQTDQETQYF. The DNA for the CDR3 is TGCAGTGCCCAGACAGACCAAGAGACCCAGTACTTC.

In its sample, this clonotype was seen many times. The chain carries TRBV14 and TRBJ2-2; 8 nucleotides line up with TRBD1. V was pared by 8 bases and J by 6 bases, with 23 bases of the junction left unmatched. Germline values: CDR1 SGHDN, CDR2 FVKESK. The length of the CDR3 is 19 residues. Written as DNA, the CDR3 is TGTGCCAGCGCCGACAGGGGACCGGGCCGACCGTTCCTGTCCGGGGAGCTGTTTTTT. The encoded protein is CASADRGPGRPFLSGELFF.

This clonotype occurred many times. The chain is built from TRBV7-9 and TRBJ1-6, with D possibly TRBD1 on 6 matching bases. Trimming removed 2 bases from V and 8 bases from J, with 10 bases in between. The germline gives CDR1 SEHNR, CDR2 FQNEAQ (reference sequence). The CDR3 is made up of 14 amino acids. The CDR3: CASSLTGSDSPLHF. The CDR3 nucleotides are TGTGCCAGCAGCTTAACAGGGTCGGATTCACCCCTCCACTTT.